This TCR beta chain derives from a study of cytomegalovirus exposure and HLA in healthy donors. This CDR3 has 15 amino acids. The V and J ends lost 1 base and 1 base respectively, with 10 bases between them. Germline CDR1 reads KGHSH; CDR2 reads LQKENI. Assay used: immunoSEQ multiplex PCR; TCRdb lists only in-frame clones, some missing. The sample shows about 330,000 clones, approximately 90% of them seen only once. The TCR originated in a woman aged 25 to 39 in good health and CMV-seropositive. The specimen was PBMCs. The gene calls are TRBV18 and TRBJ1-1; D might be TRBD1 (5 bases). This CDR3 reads CASSPRGGSNTEAFF. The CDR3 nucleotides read TGTGCCAGCTCACCACGCGGGGGGTCGAACACTGAAGCTTTCTTT.